These 3 T cell receptor beta chains share one sample of origin, sequenced in a study of type 1 regulatory T cells. MiXCR, applied by TCRdb to the reads, yields one record per CDR3 protein. The sample records 80,000 to 100,000 distinct CDR3 sequences, roughly 28% being singletons. The sequencing sample was made of CD4+ T cells, either the whole sample or a sorted fraction (not recorded which). The receptors stem from a human donor in good health.

This clonotype has a handful of counts. The rearrangement joins TRBV20-1 to TRBJ2-1; TRBD2 agrees at 7 bases. Germline V gene sequence: CDR1 DFQATT, CDR2 SNEGSKA (reference sequence). The CDR3 loop spans 16 amino acids. V was pared by 2 bases and J by 0 bases, with 7 bases of the junction left unmatched. CDR3 region: CSARTNGDYSYNEQFF. As DNA, the CDR3 is TGCAGTGCTAGAACCAACGGGGACTACTCCTACAATGAGCAGTTCTTC.

This chain links TRBV7-2 with TRBJ1-2; no firm D call. Germline V gene data show CDR1 as SGHTA and CDR2 as FQGNSA. The CDR3 loop spans 14 amino acids. V was cut by 5 bases and J by 5 bases, with 15 bases left in between. CDR3: CASSLLGREYGYTF. The CDR3 nucleotides are TGTGCCAGCAGCCTACTCGGGAGGGAATATGGCTACACCTTC.

The CDR3 DNA reads TGTGCCAGCAGCTTGACAATGCCGGTAGCGGGAGGCTACAATGAGCAGTTCTTC. Translated: CASSLTMPVAGGYNEQFF. This chain uses TRBV7-8 with TRBJ2-1; TRBD2 matches 10 bases. With 3 bases clipped from V and 3 bases from J, the junction kept 11 bases outside the gene matches. Germline lookup yields CDR1 SGHVS and CDR2 FQNEAQ. The CDR3 length is 18 residues.